The next 12 T cell receptor beta chains were all read from a single sample in a study of T cell responses to AZD1222 COVID-19 vaccine. TCRdb keeps only in-frame clones here, not all; method: immunoSEQ multiplex PCR. The table includes some 280,000 clones, around 93% detected once. Material: peripheral blood, obtained 28 days after the second AZD1222 dose. These receptors were obtained from an adult who received the AZD1222 COVID-19 vaccine.

The V and J genes are TRBV3-1 (or the pseudogene TRBV3-2) and TRBJ1-3; D may be TRBD1 (5 bases). CDR3 length: 16 residues. The germline V gene encodes CDR1 LGHDT and CDR2 YNNKEL (reference sequence). V was shortened by 0 bases and J by 2 bases, with 11 bases between the two germline ends. CDR3 in amino acids: CASSQESRVTGNTIYF. The CDR3 nucleotides are TGTGCCAGCAGCCAAGAATCCAGGGTTACTGGAAACACCATATATTTT.

CDR3 nucleotide sequence: TGTGCCATCAGTGAGTCGGGAAACCTGGAGCAGTACTTC. It yields the protein CAISESGNLEQYF. The rearrangement joins TRBV10-3 to TRBJ2-7; D is undetermined. CDR3 size: 13 residues. Trimming shortened V by 0 bases and J by 7 bases, and 10 bases separated the two germline ends. Per germline, CDR1 ENHRY and CDR2 SYGVKD.

The rearrangement links TRBV14 to TRBJ2-7; D could derive from TRBD1 or TRBD2 (5 bases each). Trimming removed 1 base at V and 5 bases at J, with 12 bases between. From germline, CDR1 is SGHDN and CDR2 FVKESK. This CDR3 is built from 14 residues. CDR3 nucleotide sequence: TGTGCCAGCAGCCAAGTCCCGGGGCGCAACGAGCAGTACTTC. Translation gives CASSQVPGRNEQYF. Complete variable domain (other parts from reference TRBV14 and TRBJ2-7): EAGVTQFPSHSVIEKGQTVTLRCDPISGHDNLYWYRRVMGKEIKFLLHFVKESKQDESGMPNNRFLAERTGGTYSTLKVQPAELEDSGVYFCASSQVPGRNEQYFGPGTRLTVT.

This chain uses TRBV18 with TRBJ1-3, with D tentatively TRBD1 (5 bases). There are 16 residues in the CDR3. Trimming removed 4 bases from V and 0 bases from J, with 13 bases in between. CDR1 and CDR2 (germline): KGHSH, LQKENI. In nucleotides, the CDR3 is TGTGCCAGCTCACAAACCGGGACGGGCTCTGGAAACACCATATATTTT. Residues: CASSQTGTGSGNTIYF.

The chain uses TRBV5-1 and TRBJ2-2; D not certain. CDR3 size: 15 residues. CDR1 and CDR2 (germline): SGHRS, YFSETQ. Trimming removed 1 base at V and 5 bases at J, with 12 bases between. CDR3 coding DNA: TGCGCCAGCAGCTTGTCAGCCGTTTGGACCGGGGAGCTGTTTTTT. Translating gives CASSLSAVWTGELFF.

This sequence joins TRBV7-3 and TRBJ1-5, with D unresolved. Trimming stripped 8 bases from V and 6 bases from J, with 5 bases between. This CDR3 spans 10 amino acids. Looked up from germline, CDR1 is SGHTA and CDR2 is FQGTGA. The CDR3 is CASVCQPQHF. The CDR3 DNA sequence: TGTGCCAGCGTGTGTCAGCCCCAGCATTTT.

The chain couples TRBV3-1 (or the pseudogene TRBV3-2) to TRBJ2-5; 8 bases fit TRBD2. CDR3 length equals 12 residues. After removal of 0 bases from V and 13 bases from J, the junction contained 4 bases not matched to a gene. Germline CDR1 LGHDT, CDR2 YNNKEL (reference sequence). The CDR3, as DNA: TGTGCCAGCAGCCAAGACCGCGGGGGGCCGTACTTC. Protein product: CASSQDRGGPYF.

The chain employs TRBV19 and TRBJ2-3; tentative D call: TRBD2 (6 bases). The CDR3 totals 16 residues. The V end lost 3 bases, the J end lost 0 bases, and 13 bases lay between the germline ends. CDR1 and CDR2 from the germline V gene are LNHDA and SQIVND (reference sequence). The CDR3 DNA reads TGTGCCAGTAGTATTGGGCTAGCGAAGAGCACAGATACGCAGTATTTT. Protein sequence: CASSIGLAKSTDTQYF.

The V gene is TRBV28, the J gene TRBJ1-1; no firm D call. V was cut by 2 bases and J by 3 bases, with 7 bases left in between. This CDR3 is 13 amino acids long. Germline values: CDR1 MDHEN, CDR2 SYDVKM. CDR3 amino acids: CASSLRGYTEAFF. The DNA for the CDR3 is TGTGCCAGCAGTTTACGGGGATACACTGAAGCTTTCTTT. The whole variable domain, remainder taken from reference TRBV28 and TRBJ1-1, is DVKVTQSSRYLVKRTGEKVFLECVQDMDHENMFWYRQDPGLGLRLIYFSYDVKMKEKGDIPEGYSVSREKKERFSLILESASTNQTSMYLCASSLRGYTEAFFGQGTRLTVV.

This chain connects TRBV10-3 to TRBJ1-1; no clear D. The V and J ends lost 0 bases and 0 bases respectively, with 5 bases between them. From germline, CDR1 is ENHRY and CDR2 SYGVKD. CDR3 length: 14 amino acids. The CDR3: CAISESGLNTEAFF. The CDR3 region has the DNA TGTGCCATCAGTGAGTCTGGGCTGAACACTGAAGCTTTCTTT.

The V call is TRBV7-9, the J call TRBJ1-1, with TRBD1 as a possible D gene (5 bases). Germline V gene lookup returns CDR1 SEHNR and CDR2 FQNEAQ (reference sequence). The CDR3 has 17 amino acids. V was cut by 0 bases and J by 1 base, with 15 bases left in between. The CDR3 is CASSLAEGLVRNTEAFF. CDR3 bases: TGTGCCAGCAGCTTAGCGGAGGGACTAGTGAGGAACACTGAAGCTTTCTTT.

The chain employs TRBV19 and TRBJ2-1; weak D call: TRBD1 (7 bases). V was shortened by 5 bases and J by 4 bases, with 12 bases between the two germline ends. The CDR3 contains 14 residues. Germline V CDR1 and CDR2: LNHDA, SQIVND (reference sequence). The CDR3 DNA is TGTGCCAGTAGTGGAGGGACAGCTTACAATGAGCAGTTCTTC. Its translation is CASSGGTAYNEQFF.